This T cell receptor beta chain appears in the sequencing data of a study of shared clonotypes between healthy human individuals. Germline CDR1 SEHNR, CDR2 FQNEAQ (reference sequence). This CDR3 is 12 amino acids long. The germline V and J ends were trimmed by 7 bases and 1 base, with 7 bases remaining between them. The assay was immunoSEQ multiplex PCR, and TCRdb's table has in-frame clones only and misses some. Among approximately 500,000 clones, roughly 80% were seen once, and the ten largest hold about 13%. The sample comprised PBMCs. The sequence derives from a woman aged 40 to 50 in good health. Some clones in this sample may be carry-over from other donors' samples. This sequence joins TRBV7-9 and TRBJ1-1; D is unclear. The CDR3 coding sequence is TGTGCCAGCACCCTCACGAACACTGAAGCTTTCTTT. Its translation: CASTLTNTEAFF.